What follows are 23 T cell receptor beta chains derived from one specimen sequenced in a study of tumor-infiltrating lymphocytes in primary liver carcinoma. A constant-region primer primed TCR beta cDNA synthesis from 450 to 550 ng of total RNA. Three nested multiplex PCR rounds of slightly modified ARM-PCR generated TCR beta libraries. TRBV1-TRBV30 forward primers paired with a C-beta reverse primer were used in the first two PCR rounds, which ran approximately 11 cycles each. TCRdb re-called the multiplex PCR reads with MiXCR, one entry per CDR3 protein. The sample shows 200,000 or so distinct CDR3 sequences, less than 75% of them seen only once. Unsorted whole blood yielded the blood RNA, and germline DNA was also extracted. Specimen: peripheral blood. These receptors all stem from a woman aged 55-70 years with primary liver carcinoma and hepatitis B virus infection.

This clonotype was seen a few times. Here the CDR3 omits its conserved ending phenylalanine or tryptophan, so a read error is the likely source. The V and J genes are TRBV29-1 and TRBJ1-1; the match to TRBD1 covers 8 bases. V gave up 4 bases and J gave up 0 bases; unmatched junction bases: 7. Germline V gene lookup returns CDR1 SQVTM and CDR2 ANQGSEA. There are 15 residues in the CDR3. The CDR3 coding sequence is TGCAGCGTTGGAGACAGGGGCCACTTGAACACTGAAGCTTTCCTT. Protein sequence: CSVGDRGHLNTEAFL.

Notes on this clonotype: One junction end does not reproduce the germline sequence, and a read error may be involved. V is TRBV11-2 and J is TRBJ2-2; D may be TRBD2 (5 bases). Germline-derived CDR1 and CDR2 are SGHAT and FQNNGV. This CDR3 has 13 amino acids. The DNA for the CDR3 is TGTGCCAGCAGCTTAAATAGGACCGGGGAGCTGCTTTTT. It translates to CASSLNRTGELLF.

This clonotype was observed a few times. The junction differs from germline at one of its ends, possibly a read error. The chain uses TRBV11-3 and TRBJ2-6; D uncertain. The CDR3 spans 12 residues. CDR1 SGHNT and CDR2 YENEEA come from the germline V gene. The CDR3 DNA reads as TGTGCTAGCAGCCGCGAGGCCAACGTCCTGACTTTC. Translated, it gives CASSREANVLTF.

This clonotype showed up just a few times. The chain uses TRBV5-5 and TRBJ1-1; D is ambiguous. Trimming shortened V by 2 bases and J by 3 bases, and 5 bases separated the two germline ends. There are 12 residues in the CDR3. Looked up from germline, CDR1 is SGHKS and CDR2 is YYEKEE (reference sequence). The CDR3 coding sequence is TGTGCCAGCAGCTTCAGCGACACTGAAGCTTTCTTT. It encodes CASSFSDTEAFF.

Turning to this clonotype: One base away lies a much larger clone, so this may be a sequencing read error. CDR3 loop: CSVETQGTVRAFF. The CDR3 DNA sequence: TGCAGCGTTGAGACACAGGGGACTGTTCGAGCTTTCTTT. The rearrangement links TRBV29-1 to TRBJ1-1, with 7 bases identical to TRBD1. The ends lost 3 bases at V and 10 bases at J; junction bases unmatched: 11. Looked up from germline, CDR1 is SQVTM and CDR2 is ANQGSEA. The CDR3 length is 13 residues.

Remarks on this clonotype: This may come from a read error, since a much larger clone is one base off. The rearrangement joins TRBV10-2 to TRBJ2-7; the D is unclear. The V and J ends lost 1 base and 3 bases respectively, with 10 bases between them. The CDR3 consists of 14 residues. Germline CDR1 and CDR2: WSHSY and SAAADI. Here the CDR3 reads CASSEFNYVYEQYV. The CDR3 bases are TGCGCCAGCAGTGAGTTTAACTACGTCTACGAGCAGTACGTC.

This clonotype was picked up a small number of times. The CDR3 sequence is CASRGVGSYEQYF. The DNA of the CDR3 is TGTGCCAGCAGGGGAGTAGGGTCCTACGAGCAGTACTTC. The genes are TRBV6-1 and TRBJ2-7; perhaps TRBD2 as D (5 bases). Germline loops: CDR1 MNHNS, CDR2 SASEGT. The CDR3 covers 13 residues. The V and J ends lost 6 bases and 1 base respectively, with 10 bases between them.

This clonotype was seen at least ten times. V gene TRBV12-3 or TRBV12-4 combines with J gene TRBJ2-1; 9 bases map to TRBD2. Germline trimming cut 7 bases from V and 5 bases from J; bases unmatched to any gene: 18. The CDR3 loop spans 18 amino acids. The CDR3 DNA follows: TGTGCCAGCACCCCCAAGGGGCTAGCGGGGTCCCTTGACAATGAGCAGTTCTTC. It codes for CASTPKGLAGSLDNEQFF.

This clonotype has only a few counts. The rearrangement uses TRBV7-9 and TRBJ2-7; no clear D gene. Trimming stripped 1 base from V and 2 bases from J, with 15 bases between. This CDR3 contains 16 residues. CDR1 and CDR2 (germline): SEHNR, FQNEAQ (reference sequence). DNA for the CDR3: TGTGCCAGCAGCTTAGAGTTTGGTCTCGGCACCTACGAGCAGTACTTC. Residues: CASSLEFGLGTYEQYF.

A remark on this clonotype: Germline is not matched at one junction end, which may reflect a read error. This rearrangement joins TRBV7-8 to TRBJ2-3; D not resolved. Germline CDR1 and CDR2: SGHVS and FQNEAQ. The CDR3 covers 14 residues. The CDR3 DNA is TGTGCCAGTAGCTTAGGATTCGCCACATATACGCAGTATTTT. Its translation: CASSLGFATYTQYF.

A word on this clonotype: A read error may account for a junction end that differs from germline. The CDR3 reads CGVDDRTGAGGHTF. The CDR3 DNA sequence: TGCGGCGTCGACGATAGGACCGGGGCGGGAGGCCACACCTTC. V is TRBV29-1 and J is TRBJ1-2; maybe TRBD1 (5 bases). There are 14 residues in the CDR3. CDR1 and CDR2 (germline): SQVTM, ANQGSEA.

In the case of this clonotype: In this CDR3 the conserved last residue, phenylalanine or tryptophan, is missing, so a read error is likely. The chain has TRBV6-5 and TRBJ2-2; D may be TRBD1 (6 bases). Trimming removed 7 bases at V and 7 bases at J, with 19 bases between. CDR1 and CDR2 (germline): MNHEY, SVGAGI. This CDR3 comprises 15 residues. CDR3: CASNKIPDSIGELFI. DNA of the CDR3: TGTGCCAGCAATAAAATTCCGGACAGCATCGGGGAGCTGTTTATT.

In its sample, this clonotype was seen a few times. The chain combines TRBV5-1 with TRBJ2-3; D remains ambiguous. V was shortened by 5 bases and J by 3 bases, with 10 bases between the two germline ends. This CDR3 has 13 residues. In germline, CDR1 is SGHRS, CDR2 YFSETQ. CDR3 sequence reads: CASRISLTDTQYF. CDR3 nucleotides: TGCGCCAGCAGGATAAGTCTGACAGATACGCAGTATTTT.

As to this clonotype: Just one base apart from a much larger clone, this may be a read error. The chain employs TRBV4-1 and TRBJ2-3; TRBD1 matches at 7 bases. The germline gives CDR1 MGHRA, CDR2 YSYEKL. V lost 6 bases and J lost 6; bases outside the gene matches: 9. This CDR3 has 14 amino acids. The CDR3 nucleotides are TGCGCCAGCAGGGCGACAGGGACCGCGGATACGCAGTATTTT. It is translated as CASRATGTADTQYF.

To note about this clonotype: It may be a read error: a sequence one base away is much more abundant. The chain is built from TRBV14 and TRBJ1-5; possibly TRBD1 for D (6 bases). This CDR3 region has 14 residues. The germline V gene has CDR1 SGHDN and CDR2 FVKESK. CDR3 protein: CASSRGGQNHPQHF. As DNA, the CDR3 is TGTGCCAGCAGCCGTGGGGGGCAGAATCATCCCCAGCATTTT.

This clonotype is a singleton in its sample. This chain uses TRBV11-2 with TRBJ2-7; 8 bases are shared with TRBD2. This CDR3 comprises 15 residues. Germline CDR1 and CDR2: SGHAT and FQNNGV. Unmatched junction bases numbered 7, after V lost 0 bases and J lost 6 bases. DNA for the CDR3: TGTGCCAGCAGCTTAGAAAGCGGGGGTGGATTCGAGCAGTACTTC. It specifies CASSLESGGGFEQYF.

Details on this clonotype: A read error may produce the germline difference seen at one junction end. This chain links TRBV23-1 with TRBJ2-2; D is undetermined. TRBV23-1 is filed as an ORF, its function uncertain. CDR3 length: 18 residues. CDR3 residues: CASSQFVPDMRITGELFF. The CDR3 coding sequence is TGCGCCAGTAGTCAATTCGTCCCCGACATGAGAATAACCGGGGAGCTGTTTTTT.

The chain has TRBV11-2 and TRBJ2-7; 12 bases map to TRBD2. After removal of 5 bases from V and 6 bases from J, the junction contained 5 bases not matched to a gene. The CDR3 consists of 14 residues. Per the germline V gene, CDR1 is SGHAT and CDR2 is FQNNGV. The CDR3 DNA follows: TGTGCCAGCAGCAGAGAACTAGCGGGAGGCGAGCAGTACTTC. Its protein product is CASSRELAGGEQYF. The whole variable domain, filled in from reference TRBV11-2 and TRBJ2-7, reads EAGVAQSPRYKIIEKRQSVAFWCNPISGHATLYWYQQILGQGPKLLIQFQNNGVVDDSQLPKDRFSAERLKGVDSTLKIQPAKLEDSAVYLCASSRELAGGEQYFGPGTRLTVT.

This clonotype was seen a handful of times. The CDR3 coding sequence is TGTGCCAGCAGTGAGGCCGGGACAGCAAAAGGCTCTAGCAATCAGCCCCAGCATTTT. Amino acid sequence: CASSEAGTAKGSSNQPQHF. V gene TRBV6-1 combines with J gene TRBJ1-5; 7 bases match TRBD1. The CDR3 runs to 19 residues. V was clipped by 3 bases and J by 0 bases; unmatched bases: 14. Per the germline V gene, CDR1 is MNHNS and CDR2 is SASEGT.

Points on this clonotype: The final CDR3 position lacks the conserved phenylalanine or tryptophan, pointing to a likely read error. CDR3 amino acids: CASSSAGNLMNTEAFS. CDR3 in DNA: TGTGCCAGCAGTTCGGCAGGAAACCTCATGAACACTGAAGCTTTCTCT. The rearrangement uses TRBV6-5 and TRBJ1-1; D is ambiguous. The CDR3 contains 16 residues. Looked up from germline, CDR1 is MNHEY and CDR2 is SVGAGI. V lost 4 bases and J lost 0, with 15 bases in between.

At least ten counts were recorded for this clonotype. The V and J genes are TRBV5-1 and TRBJ2-3; 12 nucleotides line up with TRBD2. Germline assignment: CDR1 SGHRS and CDR2 YFSETQ. Trimming cost V 4 bases and J 4 bases; bases outside gene matches: 7. The length of the CDR3 is 16 residues. CDR3 in DNA: TGCGCCAGCAGCGGCACCCTAGCGGGAGGGCCAGATACGCAGTATTTT. It encodes CASSGTLAGGPDTQYF.

Of note for this clonotype: A much more abundant neighbour one base away suggests this may be a read error. J is TRBJ1-1 and V is TRBV6-1; maybe TRBD1 (5 bases). The CDR3 is 15 residues long. From germline, CDR1 is MNHNS and CDR2 SASEGT. The chain's CDR3 is CTSSESRQGNTEAFF. The CDR3 region has the DNA TGTACCAGCAGTGAAAGCAGGCAGGGGAACACTGAAGCTTTCTTT.

In this sample, this clonotype turned up many times. V and J are TRBV12-3 or TRBV12-4 and TRBJ2-6; TRBD1 matches 10 bases. With V trimmed by 5 bases and J by 0 bases, 4 bases remained unmatched. This CDR3 has 17 amino acids. The CDR3 region has the DNA TGTGCCAGCAGTCCGGGACAGGGGATCTCTGGGGCCAACGTCCTGACTTTC. Protein product: CASSPGQGISGANVLTF.